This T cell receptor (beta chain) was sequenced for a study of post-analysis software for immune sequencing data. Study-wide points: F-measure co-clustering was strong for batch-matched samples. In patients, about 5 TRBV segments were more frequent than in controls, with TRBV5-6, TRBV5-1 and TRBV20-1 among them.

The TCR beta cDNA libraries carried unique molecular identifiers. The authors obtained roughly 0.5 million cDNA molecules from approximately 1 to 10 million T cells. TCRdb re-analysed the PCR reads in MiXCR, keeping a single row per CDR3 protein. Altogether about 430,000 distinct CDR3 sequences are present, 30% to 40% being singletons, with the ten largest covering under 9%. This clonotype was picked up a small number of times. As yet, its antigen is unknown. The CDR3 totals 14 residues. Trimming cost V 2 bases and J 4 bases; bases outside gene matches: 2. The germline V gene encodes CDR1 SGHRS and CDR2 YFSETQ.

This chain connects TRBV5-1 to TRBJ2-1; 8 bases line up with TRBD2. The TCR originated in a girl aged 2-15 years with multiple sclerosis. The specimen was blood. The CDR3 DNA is TGCGCCAGCAGCTTCCGGGGGGGTTACAATGAGCAGTTCTTC. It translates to CASSFRGGYNEQFF.